Listed below are T cell receptor beta chains from one sample, sequenced in a study of shared clonotypes between healthy human individuals. Some clones are missing from TCRdb's copy, which holds only in-frame ones; the method was immunoSEQ multiplex PCR. The data hold some 1.5 million clones, with about 98% observed a single time. The sample taken for sequencing was naive CD4+ T cells sorted from blood. The origin of the receptors is a young man in good health. Each CDR3 is given with its conserved first and last residue. D genes are given only for firm matches. Clone size is stated in some rows and not others, as once, few, many or a class when expanded.

cdr3_aa cdr3_nt clone_size j_call cdr3_length v_call d_call
CASSRRSSGSTDTQYF TGTGCCAGCTCACGCCGATCTAGCGGGAGCACAGATACGCAGTATTTT . TRBJ2-3 16 TRBV18 TRBD2
CASSAPGASGLWEQYF TGTGCCAGCAGTGCCCCAGGGGCTAGCGGACTATGGGAGCAGTACTTC . TRBJ2-7 16 TRBV6-1 .
CASTQDRQGPYF TGTGCCAGCACCCAAGATAGACAGGGACCGTACTTC . TRBJ2-5 12 TRBV2 TRBD1
CASSLGGQALRTDTQYF TGTGCCAGCAGCTTGGGGGGTCAGGCTCTCCGCACAGATACGCAGTATTTT . TRBJ2-3 17 TRBV5-6 .
CASTVSSYEQYF TGTGCCAGCACGGTGAGCTCCTACGAGCAGTACTTC once TRBJ2-7 12 TRBV28 .
CAISKSGPGETQYF TGTGCCATCAGTAAATCCGGGCCTGGGGAGACCCAGTACTTC . TRBJ2-5 14 TRBV10-3 .
CASSPFTGLSYEQYF TGCGCCAGCAGCCCGTTTACGGGACTATCCTACGAGCAGTACTTC . TRBJ2-7 15 TRBV5-1 TRBD2
CASSSGLAGSYEQYF TGTGCCAGCAGCTCCGGACTAGCGGGCAGCTACGAGCAGTACTTC once TRBJ2-7 15 TRBV7-9 TRBD2
CASSFGAGDYPGELFF TGTGCCAGCAGCTTCGGCGCGGGAGATTATCCCGGGGAGCTGTTTTTT . TRBJ2-2 16 TRBV5-6 TRBD2
CASSLQGRQYQPQHF TGTGCCAGCAGTCTACAGGGACGCCAGTATCAGCCCCAGCATTTT . TRBJ1-5 15 TRBV27 .
CASSPGPNNQPQHF TGTGCCAGCTCACCGGGACCGAACAATCAGCCCCAGCATTTT . TRBJ1-5 14 TRBV18 .
CASRPPGQLTDTQYF TGTGCCAGTAGGCCCCCTGGGCAGCTCACAGATACGCAGTATTTT . TRBJ2-3 15 TRBV19 .
CASSPRTGVEQYF TGTGCCAGTAGTCCCCGGACAGGGGTCGAGCAGTACTTC . TRBJ2-7 13 TRBV19 TRBD1
CASSKEVPGQRVGREQYF TGTGCCAGCAGCAAAGAGGTGCCGGGACAGCGTGTTGGAAGGGAGCAGTACTTC . TRBJ2-7 18 TRBV21-1 .
CASSLALIAGELFF TGTGCCAGCAGCTTGGCTCTGATTGCCGGGGAGCTGTTTTTT . TRBJ2-2 14 TRBV5-6 .
CASSAQREIDEQFF TGTGCCAGTAGTGCACAGCGGGAGATCGATGAGCAGTTCTTC . TRBJ2-1 14 TRBV19 TRBD2